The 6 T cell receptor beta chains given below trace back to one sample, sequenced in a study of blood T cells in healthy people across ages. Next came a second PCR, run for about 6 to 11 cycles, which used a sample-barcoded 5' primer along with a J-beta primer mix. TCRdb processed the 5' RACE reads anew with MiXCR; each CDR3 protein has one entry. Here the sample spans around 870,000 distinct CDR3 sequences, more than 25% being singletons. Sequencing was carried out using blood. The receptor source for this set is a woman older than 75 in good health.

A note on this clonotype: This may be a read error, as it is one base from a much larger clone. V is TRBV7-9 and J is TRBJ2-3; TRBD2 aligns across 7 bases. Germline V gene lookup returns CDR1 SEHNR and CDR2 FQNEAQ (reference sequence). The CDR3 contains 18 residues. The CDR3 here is CVSSSHQRGLSSTDTQYF. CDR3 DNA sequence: TGTGTCAGCAGCTCTCACCAGCGGGGCCTTTCTAGCACAGATACGCAGTATTTT.

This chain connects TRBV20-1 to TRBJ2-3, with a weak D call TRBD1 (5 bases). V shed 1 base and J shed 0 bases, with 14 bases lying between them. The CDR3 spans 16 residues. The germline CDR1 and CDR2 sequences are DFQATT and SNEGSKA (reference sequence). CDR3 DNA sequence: TGCAGTGCTAGAGGTGGATGGGGCACTAGCACAGATACGCAGTATTTT. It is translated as CSARGGWGTSTDTQYF.

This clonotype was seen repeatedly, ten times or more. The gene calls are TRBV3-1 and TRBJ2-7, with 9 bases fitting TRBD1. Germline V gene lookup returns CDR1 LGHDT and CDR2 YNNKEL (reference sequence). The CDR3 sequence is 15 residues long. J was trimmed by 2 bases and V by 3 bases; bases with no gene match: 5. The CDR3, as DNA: TGTGCCAGCAGCCACACGGACAGGGGTCCCTACGAGCAGTACTTC. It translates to CASSHTDRGPYEQYF.

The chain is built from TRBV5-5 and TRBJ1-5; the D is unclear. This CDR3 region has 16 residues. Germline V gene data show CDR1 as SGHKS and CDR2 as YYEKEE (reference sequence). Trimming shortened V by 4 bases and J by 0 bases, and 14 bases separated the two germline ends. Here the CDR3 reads CASSPQPRVSNQPQHF. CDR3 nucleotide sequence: TGTGCCAGCAGCCCCCAGCCAAGAGTTAGCAATCAGCCCCAGCATTTT.

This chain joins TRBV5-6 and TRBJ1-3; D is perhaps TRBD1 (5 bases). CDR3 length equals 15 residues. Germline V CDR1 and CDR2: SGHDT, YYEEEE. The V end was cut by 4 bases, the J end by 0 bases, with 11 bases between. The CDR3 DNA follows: TGTGCCAGCAGCCTGGGACCGAGCTCTGGAAACACCATATATTTT. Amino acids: CASSLGPSSGNTIYF.

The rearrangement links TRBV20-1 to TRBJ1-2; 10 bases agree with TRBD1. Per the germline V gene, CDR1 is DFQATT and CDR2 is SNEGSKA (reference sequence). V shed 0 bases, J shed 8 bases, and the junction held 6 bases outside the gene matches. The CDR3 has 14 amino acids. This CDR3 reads CSARDSGQGQGYTF. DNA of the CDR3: TGCAGTGCTAGAGATTCGGGACAGGGGCAAGGCTACACCTTC.